One sample yielded the 13 T cell receptor beta chains listed below, sequenced in a study of T cells in Graves' hyperthyroidism and ophthalmopathy. Amplification of TCR beta CDR3 regions was performed using RNA transcripts as template. A set of HTBI primers served as the primers for a first-round RT-PCR of the TCR CDR3. MiXCR, applied by TCRdb to the multiplex PCR reads, yields one record per CDR3 protein. Counted here are 380,000 or so distinct CDR3 sequences, around an eighth occurring once; the ten biggest clones make up roughly 20%. Source material: blood. Source of these receptors: a young man with Graves' hyperthyroidism that later progressed to Graves' ophthalmopathy.

This clonotype was counted ten times or more. V is TRBV11-3 and J is TRBJ2-7; D is ambiguous. The CDR3 spans 13 residues. V dropped 1 base and J dropped 4 bases, with 8 bases sitting between them. Germline V gene data show CDR1 as SGHNT and CDR2 as YENEEA. In nucleotides, the CDR3 is TGTGCCAGCAGCTTAGCAGCGTCTTACGAGCAGTACTTC. This codes for CASSLAASYEQYF.

This clonotype was counted many times. The genes are TRBV6-2 or TRBV6-3 and TRBJ2-1; the D gene is possibly TRBD1 (6 bases). This CDR3 is 15 amino acids long. Germline CDR1 MNHEY, CDR2 SVGEGT. The germline V and J ends were trimmed by 2 bases and 1 base, with 9 bases remaining between them. CDR3 sequence: CASSYGQGSYNEQFF. CDR3 bases: TGTGCCAGCAGTTACGGGCAGGGGTCCTACAATGAGCAGTTCTTC.

This clonotype was detected ten times or more. J is TRBJ2-3 and V is TRBV2; 8 bases are shared with TRBD1. V was clipped by 6 bases and J by 11 bases; unmatched bases: 7. Germline V lookup: CDR1 SNHLY, CDR2 FYNNEI. The CDR3 has 12 amino acids. CDR3 nucleotide sequence: TGTGCCAGCAGAGGGGATGACAGGGGGCAGTATTTT. Translation: CASRGDDRGQYF.

This clonotype was recorded many times. The rearrangement links TRBV2 to TRBJ2-3, with D perhaps given as TRBD1 or TRBD2 (5 bases each). In germline, CDR1 is SNHLY, CDR2 FYNNEI. V gave up 6 bases and J gave up 1 base, with 17 bases separating them. The CDR3 has 16 residues. The CDR3 sequence: CASSQKGTRRTDTQYF. In DNA form, the CDR3 reads TGTGCCAGCAGCCAAAAAGGGACCCGGCGCACAGATACGCAGTATTTT.

J is TRBJ2-7 and V is TRBV29-1; a weak D match, TRBD2 (5 bases). The CDR3 runs to 18 residues. Trimming took off 2 bases at V and 0 bases at J, with 23 bases between the two ends. The V gene's germline CDR1 is SQVTM and CDR2 ANQGSEA. The CDR3 sequence is CSVERRGGNNPSSYEQYF. For the CDR3, the DNA is TGCAGCGTTGAAAGACGGGGTGGGAACAACCCGAGCTCCTACGAGCAGTACTTC.

There are a few counts of this clonotype. The chain links TRBV10-3 to TRBJ1-1; TRBD1 agrees at 9 bases. This CDR3 contains 13 residues. Looked up from germline, CDR1 is ENHRY and CDR2 is SYGVKD. V shed 6 bases and J 3 bases; nucleotides not matched to a gene: 2. This CDR3 is CAISRQGDTEAFF. The CDR3 nucleotides are TGTGCCATCAGCAGACAGGGGGACACTGAAGCTTTCTTT.

Turning to this clonotype: A much larger clonotype is one base distant, so this may be a read error. The CDR3 loop reads CASSQIYTGGLFF. In nucleotides, the CDR3 is TGTGCCAGCAGTCAAATCTACACCGGGGGGCTGTTTTTT. The chain has TRBV12-3 or TRBV12-4 and TRBJ2-2; D may be TRBD2 (6 bases). CDR3 size: 13 residues.

This sequence joins TRBV9 and TRBJ2-2; TRBD2 agrees at 8 bases. There are 16 residues in the CDR3. CDR1 and CDR2 from the germline V gene are SGDLS and YYNGEE. V lost 4 bases to trimming and J lost 4 bases; unmatched junction nucleotides: 9. Written as DNA, the CDR3 is TGTGCCAGCAGCAAGACCGGGACTAGAGGCACCGGGGAGCTGTTTTTT. As protein: CASSKTGTRGTGELFF.

This clonotype appeared many times. V gene TRBV11-3 combines with J gene TRBJ2-7, with D perhaps matching TRBD2 (6 bases). The CDR3 is 15 amino acids. V was cut by 5 bases and J by 2 bases, with 16 bases left in between. CDR1 and CDR2 from the germline V gene are SGHNT and YENEEA. The CDR3 region has the DNA TGTGCCAGCAGCGAGAGCGACGGCGGGGCCTACGAGCAGTACTTC. This sequence encodes CASSESDGGAYEQYF.

The V gene is TRBV6-1, the J gene TRBJ1-1, with 7 bases matching TRBD1. This CDR3 has 14 amino acids. V lost 6 bases to trimming and J lost 2 bases; unmatched junction nucleotides: 6. Germline CDR1 MNHNS, CDR2 SASEGT. CDR3 protein: CASRSGQTNTEAFF. Written as DNA, the CDR3 is TGTGCCAGCAGGTCGGGACAGACCAACACTGAAGCTTTCTTT.

This clonotype was counted at least ten times. V and J are TRBV7-2 and TRBJ1-2; 9 bases fit TRBD1. CDR1 is SGHTA, CDR2 FQGNSA, per germline. The CDR3 totals 13 residues. Losses at the gene ends were 3 bases for V and 8 bases for J; bases not matched to a gene: 4. CDR3 nucleotide sequence: TGTGCCAGCAGCTTGGCCGGGACAGGGGGCTACACCTTC. It translates to CASSLAGTGGYTF.

This clonotype was seen a handful of times. This sequence joins TRBV12-3 or TRBV12-4 and TRBJ1-6; D possibly corresponds to TRBD1 (5 bases). The CDR3 sequence is 18 residues long. The germline V and J ends were trimmed by 5 bases and 5 bases, with 22 bases remaining between them. The DNA for the CDR3 is TGTGCCAGCAGTGGTAGAAGTCAGGGAGGGCCTAATAATTCACCCCTCCACTTT. Protein: CASSGRSQGGPNNSPLHF.

This clonotype has at least ten counts. This chain uses TRBV7-9 with TRBJ2-1, with TRBD1 as a possible D gene (6 bases). The CDR3 is 14 amino acids. V was clipped by 5 bases and J by 5 bases, with 13 bases between them. The germline V gene encodes CDR1 SEHNR and CDR2 FQNEAQ (reference sequence). The CDR3 DNA is TGTGCCAGCAGCCCACCCGGACAGAACAATGAGCAGTTCTTC. It encodes CASSPPGQNNEQFF.